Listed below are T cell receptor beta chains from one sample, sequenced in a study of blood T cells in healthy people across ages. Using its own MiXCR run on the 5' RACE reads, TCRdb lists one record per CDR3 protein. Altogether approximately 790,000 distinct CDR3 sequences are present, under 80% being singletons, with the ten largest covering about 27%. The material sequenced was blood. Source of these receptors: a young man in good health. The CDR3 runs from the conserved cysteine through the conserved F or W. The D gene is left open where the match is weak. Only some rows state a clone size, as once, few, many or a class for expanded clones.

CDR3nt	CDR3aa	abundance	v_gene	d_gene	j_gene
TGTGCCAGCACCCAGGACAGGGCGAGGGTAGATACGCAGTATTTT	CASTQDRARVDTQYF	.	TRBV3-1	TRBD1	TRBJ2-3
TGTGCCAGCTACCTCGGCGGGGGGGCTTATACGCAGTATTTT	CASYLGGGAYTQYF	.	TRBV5-6	TRBD2	TRBJ2-3
TGTGCCAGCAGCCAAGATGCCAGCAACTACAATGAGCAGTTCTTC	CASSQDASNYNEQFF	.	TRBV4-2	.	TRBJ2-1
TGCGCCAGCAGCTCGAACGACAGGGGAAACGAGCAGTACTTC	CASSSNDRGNEQYF	.	TRBV5-1	TRBD1	TRBJ2-7
TGTGCCAGCAGTCCCTCTCTCCGGGGGTACGAGCAGTACTTC	CASSPSLRGYEQYF	.	TRBV27	.	TRBJ2-7
TGCAGCGTTAGTGGCCGACAGGGGGCGAACACTGAAGCTTTCTTT	CSVSGRQGANTEAFF	few	TRBV29-1	TRBD1	TRBJ1-1
TGCAGCGTTTCGGGACGGCTAAATGAAAAACTGTTTTTT	CSVSGRLNEKLFF	.	TRBV29-1	.	TRBJ1-4
TGTGCCAGCAGCGCAATGGGCACGCGGGAGCAGTACTTC	CASSAMGTREQYF	.	TRBV7-9	.	TRBJ2-7
TGTGCCATCAGTGGTCCCGTTGGAGCAACTAGCACAGATACGCAGTATTTT	CAISGPVGATSTDTQYF	.	TRBV10-3	.	TRBJ2-3
TGTGCCAGCAGCTCCCGGGACCCTAGCACAGATACGCAGTATTTT	CASSSRDPSTDTQYF	once	TRBV7-2	.	TRBJ2-3
TGTGCCAGCAGCTTAAACGTCGCTGAGACCCAGTACTTC	CASSLNVAETQYF	.	TRBV7-2	.	TRBJ2-5
TGTGCCAGCAGCGTAGGGCGGTACGAGCAGTACTTC	CASSVGRYEQYF	few	TRBV7-9	.	TRBJ2-7
TGCAGTGCTAGAGATCGGGGGGGGGCCTATCAGCCCCAGCATTTT	CSARDRGGAYQPQHF	.	TRBV20-1	.	TRBJ1-5
TGTGCCAGCAGTTATCTCCGGAATAATTCACCCCTCCACTTT	CASSYLRNNSPLHF	.	TRBV6-2/TRBV6-3	.	TRBJ1-6
TGCAGTGCTAGAGATGTCACTAGCGGAAGGACAGATACGCAGTATTTT	CSARDVTSGRTDTQYF	once	TRBV20-1	TRBD2	TRBJ2-3
TGTGCCCGCAGTACTATGGCAGATACGCAGTATTTT	CARSTMADTQYF	once	TRBV12-3/TRBV12-4	.	TRBJ2-3
TGTGCCAGCTCCCTGCAAGGAAAAGGGGAGACCCAGTACTTC	CASSLQGKGETQYF	.	TRBV28	.	TRBJ2-5
TGTGCCAGCAGCCAAGAAGGGGACCTAGCGGGGTATACGCAGTATTTT	CASSQEGDLAGYTQYF	once	TRBV4-2	TRBD2	TRBJ2-3
TGTGCCAGCAGCGTAGAGCCCTTTAGCGGGGGGGCTATTGAGCAGTTCTTC	CASSVEPFSGGAIEQFF	.	TRBV9	TRBD2	TRBJ2-1
TGTGCCAGCTCACTAATCGGAGGGGGCTACACCTTC	CASSLIGGGYTF	.	TRBV18	.	TRBJ1-2
TGCGCCAGCAGCCAAGATAGTGCTAGCCGGGAGCAGTACTTC	CASSQDSASREQYF	few	TRBV4-3	.	TRBJ2-7
TGCAGCGTAGTTGTACAGTACAATGAGCAGCTCTTC	CSVVVQYNEQLF	.	TRBV29-1	.	TRBJ2-1
TGTGCTAGCACACTCGGGGCCTCCTCCCCAGGGTCTGGGGCCAACGTCCTGACTTTC	CASTLGASSPGSGANVLTF	.	TRBV7-9	.	TRBJ2-6
TGTGCCGGAGATCAGCCCCAGCATTTT	CAGDQPQHF	.	TRBV21-1	.	TRBJ1-5
TGTGCCAGCAGCTTAGTCTGGGGGGCAGAGCAGCCCCAGCATTTT	CASSLVWGAEQPQHF	few	TRBV7-2	.	TRBJ1-5
TGTGCCAGCAGTTTCGCCGCCTATAATTCACCCCTCCACTTT	CASSFAAYNSPLHF	.	TRBV27	.	TRBJ1-6
TGTGCCACCGGCGGGGGAGGTGAGCAGTTCTTC	CATGGGGEQFF	.	TRBV6-4	TRBD2	TRBJ2-1
TGTGCCAGCAGTTACCGCCTAGCGGGGGGTGCAAGGAATGAGCAGTTCTTC	CASSYRLAGGARNEQFF	.	TRBV6-2/TRBV6-3	TRBD2	TRBJ2-1
TGTGCCAGCAGTTTATGGAGGCAGGTACGCGAAGAGACCCAGTACTTC	CASSLWRQVREETQYF	.	TRBV28	.	TRBJ2-5
TGTGCCAGCAGTTCTGGGACCGAACTCTATGGCTACACCTTC	CASSSGTELYGYTF	.	TRBV7-9	.	TRBJ1-2
TGTGCCAGCAGTACTCCACCGGTATCTAACTATGGCTACACCTTC	CASSTPPVSNYGYTF	.	TRBV6-5	.	TRBJ1-2
TGTGCCAGTACCGGGACAGGGTCCTACGAGCAGTACTTC	CASTGTGSYEQYF	.	TRBV5-5	TRBD1	TRBJ2-7
TGTGCCAGCAGTTTTAAGCTTGGCGAGCAGTACTTC	CASSFKLGEQYF	few	TRBV12-3/TRBV12-4	.	TRBJ2-7
TGCGCCAGCAGCCAAGGCTCTAGCGGGGGGGCGGTTGGTGAGCAGTTCTTC	CASSQGSSGGAVGEQFF	.	TRBV4-1	TRBD2	TRBJ2-1
TGTGCCAGCAGCCCCTTCAGGGGATACGAGCAGTACTTC	CASSPFRGYEQYF	.	TRBV27	.	TRBJ2-7
TGCGCCAGCAGCCAAGATAGGCTAGCTGATGAGCAGTTCTTC	CASSQDRLADEQFF	few	TRBV4-3	.	TRBJ2-1
TGTGCCAGCAGTTTACGGGGACAGGGGTATGAGACCCAGTACTTC	CASSLRGQGYETQYF	.	TRBV12-3/TRBV12-4	TRBD1	TRBJ2-5
TGTGCCAGCAGCCCCCCTTGGGAGACTGGGGCCAACGTCCTGACTTTC	CASSPPWETGANVLTF	.	TRBV28	.	TRBJ2-6
TGCAGTGCTAGAGGGATAGCGGGACTGGGGGAGCAGTACTTC	CSARGIAGLGEQYF	.	TRBV20-1	TRBD2	TRBJ2-5
TGTGCCAGCAGCTCACCTCTGGGCAGGGGTTTTTACGAGCAGTACTTC	CASSSPLGRGFYEQYF	.	TRBV7-9	.	TRBJ2-7
TGTGCCAGCAGCCAAGATAGGGAAGCTATGGCAGATACGCAGTATTTT	CASSQDREAMADTQYF	.	TRBV4-2	.	TRBJ2-3
TGTGCCAGCAGCCGGTCCGGGACAGCTCTTTACGAGCAGTACTTC	CASSRSGTALYEQYF	.	TRBV14	TRBD1	TRBJ2-7